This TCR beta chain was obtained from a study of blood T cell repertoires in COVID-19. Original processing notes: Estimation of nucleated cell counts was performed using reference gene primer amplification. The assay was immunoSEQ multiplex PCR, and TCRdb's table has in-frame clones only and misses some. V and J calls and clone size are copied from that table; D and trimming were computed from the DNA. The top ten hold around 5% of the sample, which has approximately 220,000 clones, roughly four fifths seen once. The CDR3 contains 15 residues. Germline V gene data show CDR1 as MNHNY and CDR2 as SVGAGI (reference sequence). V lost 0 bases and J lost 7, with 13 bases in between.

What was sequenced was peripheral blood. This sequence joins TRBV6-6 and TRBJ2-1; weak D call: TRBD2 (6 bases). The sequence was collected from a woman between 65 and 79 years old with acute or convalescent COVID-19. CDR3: CASSYSVSGRNEQFF. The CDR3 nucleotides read TGTGCCAGCAGTTACTCGGTTTCAGGGAGGAATGAGCAGTTCTTC.